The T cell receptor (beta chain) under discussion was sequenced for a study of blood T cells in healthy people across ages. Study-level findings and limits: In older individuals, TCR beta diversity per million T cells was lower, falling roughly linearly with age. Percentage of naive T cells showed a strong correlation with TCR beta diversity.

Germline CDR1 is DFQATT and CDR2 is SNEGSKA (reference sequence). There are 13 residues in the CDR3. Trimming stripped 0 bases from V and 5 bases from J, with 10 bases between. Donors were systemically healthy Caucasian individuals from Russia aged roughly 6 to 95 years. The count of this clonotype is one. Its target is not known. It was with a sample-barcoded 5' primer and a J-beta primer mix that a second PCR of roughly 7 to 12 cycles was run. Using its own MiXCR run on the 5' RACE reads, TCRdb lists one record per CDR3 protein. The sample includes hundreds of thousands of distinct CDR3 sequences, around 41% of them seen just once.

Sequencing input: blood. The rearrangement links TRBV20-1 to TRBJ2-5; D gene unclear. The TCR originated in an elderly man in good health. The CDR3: CSARDGLSETQYF. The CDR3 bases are TGCAGTGCTAGAGACGGTCTGAGTGAGACCCAGTACTTC.